Below, 11 T cell receptor beta chains from the same sample are listed, as sequenced in a study of blood T cell repertoires in COVID-19. TCRdb's table, derived via immunoSEQ multiplex PCR, lists solely in-frame clones and lacks some. Of 250,000 or so clones listed, about 89% are singletons. Material: PBMCs or T cells enriched from blood (not recorded which). The origin of the receptors is a man in his forties who had recovered from COVID-19.

This clone was observed a few times. The chain is built from TRBV10-3 and TRBJ2-3, with TRBD2 matching 7 bases. From germline, CDR1 is ENHRY and CDR2 SYGVKD. V lost 2 bases and J lost 4; bases outside the gene matches: 6. The CDR3 is 15 amino acids. The CDR3, as DNA: TGTGCCATCAGTGAGGCGGGAGAGGCGTCAGATACGCAGTATTTT. Amino acid sequence: CAISEAGEASDTQYF.

DNA for the CDR3: TGTGCCAGCAGCCAAGACCGGGACAGGCAGTTCTTC. It yields the protein CASSQDRDRQFF. The chain uses TRBV6-5 and TRBJ2-1; 7 nucleotides match TRBD1. Germline trimming cut 6 bases from V and 12 bases from J; bases unmatched to any gene: 8. The length of the CDR3 is 12 residues. Germline CDR1 is MNHEY and CDR2 is SVGAGI.

This chain links TRBV7-2 with TRBJ2-7, with 12 nucleotides matching TRBD2. CDR1 and CDR2 (germline): SGHTA, FQGNSA. This CDR3 has 19 residues. V lost 2 bases to trimming and J lost 3 bases; unmatched junction nucleotides: 14. CDR3 sequence: CASSLFGVFPSGRVYEQYF. The CDR3 region has the DNA TGTGCCAGCAGCTTATTCGGGGTTTTTCCTAGCGGGAGGGTCTACGAGCAGTACTTC.

This chain links TRBV28 with TRBJ1-6; D is uncertain. CDR1 MDHEN and CDR2 SYDVKM come from the germline V gene. V dropped 5 bases and J dropped 7 bases, with 15 bases sitting between them. This CDR3 has 15 residues. CDR3 in DNA: TGTGCCAGCAGTCCGCCCAGGTCCGTCAATTCACCCCTCCACTTT. Protein sequence: CASSPPRSVNSPLHF.

This clone was counted only a few times. The chain uses TRBV6-4 and TRBJ2-1; 12 nucleotides match TRBD2. The ends lost 3 bases at V and 4 bases at J; junction bases unmatched: 7. CDR3 length: 17 residues. Germline CDR1 MRHNA, CDR2 SNTAGT. The CDR3 bases are TGTGCCAGCAGTGATATGAACCTAGCGGGAGGGTACAATGAGCAGTTCTTC. It is translated as CASSDMNLAGGYNEQFF.

The chain joins TRBV5-6 to TRBJ1-2, with 10 bases lining up with TRBD1. CDR3 length equals 15 residues. Germline CDR1 reads SGHDT; CDR2 reads YYEEEE. V lost 2 bases, J lost 5 bases, and 6 bases stayed unmatched. CDR3 nucleotide sequence: TGTGCCAGCAGCTTCGGGACAGGGGCGATGTATGGCTACACCTTC. It encodes CASSFGTGAMYGYTF.

The chain has TRBV12-3 or TRBV12-4 and TRBJ2-1; D gene unclear. Trimming removed 4 bases at V and 8 bases at J, with 9 bases between. The CDR3 is made up of 12 amino acids. The CDR3 DNA is TGTGCCAGCAGTTATGGCCCTTATGAGCAGTTCTTC. Amino acids: CASSYGPYEQFF.

The chain uses TRBV7-9 and TRBJ2-7; 8 bases map to TRBD2. Per the germline V gene, CDR1 is SEHNR and CDR2 is FQNEAQ (reference sequence). This CDR3 has 15 residues. V lost 1 base, J lost 4 bases, and 6 bases stayed unmatched. The CDR3 DNA reads as TGTGCCAGCAGCTTAGGTACTAGCGGAATTTACGAGCAGTACTTC. This translates into CASSLGTSGIYEQYF.

The V and J genes are TRBV6-5 and TRBJ1-1; D is perhaps TRBD1 (5 bases). Trimming took off 1 base at V and 8 bases at J, with 17 bases between the two ends. The CDR3 spans 15 residues. Per germline, CDR1 MNHEY and CDR2 SVGAGI. As DNA, the CDR3 is TGTGCCAGCAGTTACTTCAGGACCAGGGTTACGGAAGCTTTCTTT. Its translation is CASSYFRTRVTEAFF.

The chain carries TRBV19 and TRBJ1-5; weak D call: TRBD1 (6 bases). The CDR3 runs 16 residues. Per the germline V gene, CDR1 is LNHDA and CDR2 is SQIVND (reference sequence). Trimming left V 4 bases short and J 2 bases short, with 15 bases between. The CDR3 DNA sequence: TGTGCCAGTAGTACCCCGGGGGGGCTTGGCAATCAGCCCCAGCATTTT. This sequence encodes CASSTPGGLGNQPQHF.

The rearrangement joins TRBV11-2 to TRBJ1-6; TRBD1 aligns across 9 bases. The ends lost 3 bases at V and 8 bases at J; junction bases unmatched: 2. The CDR3 contains 14 residues. Germline V lookup: CDR1 SGHAT, CDR2 FQNNGV. The CDR3 sequence: CASSFGTGYSPLHF. The CDR3 nucleotides are TGTGCCAGCAGCTTCGGGACAGGGTATTCACCCCTCCACTTT.